The sequence of this T cell receptor beta chain was determined in a study of cytotoxic CD8 clonotypes in ibrutinib-treated CLL. Clones were sequenced by immunoSEQ multiplex PCR, and TCRdb holds only the in-frame ones, with some missing. In the table there are roughly 220,000 clones, 70% to 75% of which are singletons. This CDR3 spans 15 amino acids. Germline loops: CDR1 MDHEN, CDR2 SYDVKM. V was clipped by 6 bases and J by 1 base; unmatched bases: 3. This clone was found a few times. Sequenced material: PBMCs, taken after 12 months of ibrutinib treatment. The sequence was collected from a human donor with chronic lymphocytic leukemia. The rearrangement joins TRBV28 to TRBJ2-3; 11 bases fit TRBD2. CDR3 nucleotides: TGTGCCAGCAGCATAGCGGGAGGGGGCACAGATACGCAGTATTTT. The encoded protein is CASSIAGGGTDTQYF.